This T cell receptor (beta chain) emerged from a study of PD-L1 blockade in urothelial cancer (dated by TCRdb to the late 2010s). At the level of the whole study: Every patient began therapy in the mid-2010s and was given atezolizumab 1,200 mg intravenously every 3 weeks. An ECOG performance status of 0 or 1 was recorded for the patients, and 0 to 3 prior chemotherapy regimens had been received by the patients. Pretreatment blood TCR-seq was available for around 29 patients, at least one posttreatment blood collection was obtained for around 25 patients, and tumor TCR-seq was available for around 25 patients. Durable clinical benefit meant progression-free survival longer than 6 months, and TCR features were also tested against progression-free and overall survival. About 90% of the 29 patients were males with bladder-origin urothelial cancer, and about 65% of the roughly 30 reported a prior smoking history. Blood samples gave a median of about 140,000 T cells and approximately 80,000 unique TCRs, with a median clonality of about 0.078. In the same patients who had TCR sequencing, pretreatment tumors also underwent whole exome sequencing and RNA sequencing. Pretreatment tumor samples and matched peripheral blood, collected serially before and after atezolizumab treatment, underwent TCR sequencing. Blood samples were analyzed at 3 weeks after treatment start (second dose) and at 6 weeks after treatment start. Roughly nine patients achieved durable clinical benefit and 20 did not. The study, an exploratory multi-omic analysis, examined somatic, immune and clinical correlates of response to PD-L1 blockade with atezolizumab in urothelial cancer.

Taken with the paper, the label for time point translates to: pretreatment peripheral blood. A cohort of around 28 patients with locally advanced or metastatic urothelial carcinoma, treated at Memorial Sloan Kettering on a trial protocol, was included. Peripheral blood mononuclear cells were collected pretreatment and during treatment, with between 1 and 8 total time points per patient. The Qiagen DNeasy Blood extraction kit was used to purify genomic DNA from total PBMCs and tumor samples. PBMCs were collected pretreatment and during treatment and were isolated and stored as previously described. General conclusions and limits of the study: Because the sample size was small (n of about 31) and many of the analyses were exploratory, the results are meant to be hypothesis-generating. Improved progression-free and overall survival was found to be associated with pretreatment peripheral blood TCR clonality below the median. Greater expansion of tumor-associated TCR clones in peripheral blood 3 weeks after the start of treatment was observed in patients with durable benefit (n of about 24, p = 0.022).

About this clone: Its recognized antigen is unknown. Base qualities are not recorded, but no much larger clone differs from it by a single base.

Counted from cysteine to phenylalanine, this CDR3 has 17 amino acids. Only the CDR3 portion is preserved as DNA: 51 bases, with reading frame beginning at the first base. In the germline V gene, CDR1 corresponds to LGHNA and CDR2 to YNFKEQ. V is pruned by 3 bases and J by 1 base, leaving 10 bases of the junction without a gene match. To estimate absolute template abundance from read counts, synthetic TCR analog templates were spiked into each PCR. Using the immunoSEQ assay, TCRbeta CDR3 regions were amplified from genomic DNA with bias-controlled V and J gene primers. Sequencing of rearranged TCRbeta segments was performed at approximately 20X coverage. The original pipeline was this. Sequencing errors were corrected by clustering, and CDR3s were annotated against IMGT so that V, D and J genes could be assigned. Downstream analyses used only productive TCRbeta rearrangements and left out out-of-frame or stop-codon sequences. Clonality was calculated as one minus the Shannon entropy normalized by the log of the number of unique productive sequences. Clones differing between time points or between blood and tumor were identified by Fisher's exact test with Benjamini-Hochberg correction at adjusted p below 0.01. TCRdb mirrors the immuneACCESS table, restricted to in-frame sequences. Some clones are absent from its copies; in checked studies, under half trace to an unresolved V gene, and the reason for the others is unknown. Clone size and V and J calls were adopted from that table, with D and trimming inferred from the DNA. The sample table holds around 60,000 clones, of which 81% were seen once. 2.5% to 4% of the sample rests with the top ten.

Source: PBMCs, taken around atezolizumab (anti-PD-L1) treatment. The receptor's source is a man in his sixties or seventies with urothelial cancer. The V and J segments used are TRBV4-2 and TRBJ1-1; 8 bases in the middle match TRBD1. The bases read TGTGCCAGCAGCCAGGGACAGGCGGAACCCCCGAACACTGAAGCTTTCTTT. Its product reads: CASSQGQAEPPNTEAFF.